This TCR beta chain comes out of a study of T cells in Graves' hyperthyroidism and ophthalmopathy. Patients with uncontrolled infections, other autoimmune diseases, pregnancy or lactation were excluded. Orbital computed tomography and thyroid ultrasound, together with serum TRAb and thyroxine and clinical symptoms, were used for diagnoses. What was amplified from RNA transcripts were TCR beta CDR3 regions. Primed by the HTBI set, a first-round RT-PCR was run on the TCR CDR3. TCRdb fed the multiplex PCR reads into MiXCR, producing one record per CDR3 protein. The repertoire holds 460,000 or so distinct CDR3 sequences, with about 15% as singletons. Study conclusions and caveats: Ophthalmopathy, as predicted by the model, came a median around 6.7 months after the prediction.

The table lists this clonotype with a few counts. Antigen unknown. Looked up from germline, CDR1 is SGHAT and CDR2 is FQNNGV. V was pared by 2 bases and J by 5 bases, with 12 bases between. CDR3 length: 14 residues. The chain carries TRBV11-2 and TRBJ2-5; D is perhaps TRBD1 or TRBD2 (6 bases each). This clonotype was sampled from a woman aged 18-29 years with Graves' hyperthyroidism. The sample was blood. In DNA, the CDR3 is TGTGCCAGCAGCTTACGGTCGGGGGCGGAGACCCAGTACTTC. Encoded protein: CASSLRSGAETQYF.